The 7 T cell receptor beta chains in this list originate from one sample, sequenced in a study of Ad26.COV2.S vaccination and SARS-CoV-2 variants. Measured with immunoSEQ multiplex PCR; TCRdb has only the in-frame clones, and not every one. The sample lists hundreds of thousands of clones; roughly 90% were seen once. Sample treatment: around 19 received Ad26.COV2.S at low or high dose, single or two shots; five or six received placebo; per-sample allocation not given. Vaccine and placebo recipients were sampled on day 63 after the first injection. Sequenced here: peripheral blood, sampled in a trial of Ad26.COV2.S vaccine versus placebo. The receptors here all came from a person between 18 and 59 years old who received the Ad26.COV2.S COVID-19 vaccine or a placebo.

This chain uses TRBV3-1 (or the pseudogene TRBV3-2) with TRBJ1-1; D perhaps matches TRBD1 (5 bases). The CDR3 is 16 residues long. Germline V gene sequence: CDR1 LGHDT, CDR2 YNNKEL (reference sequence). With 1 base removed from V and 1 base from J, the gap between germline ends came to 13 bases. CDR3 coding DNA: TGTGCCAGCAGCCAAGCTTCGGCAGGGTCGAACACTGAAGCTTTCTTT. Translating gives CASSQASAGSNTEAFF.

The V gene is TRBV7-3, the J gene TRBJ2-7; the match to TRBD2 covers 12 bases. This CDR3 contains 15 residues. Germline V gene data show CDR1 as SGHTA and CDR2 as FQGTGA. The V gene end was trimmed by 4 bases and the J gene end by 6 bases; junction bases not matched to a gene: 7. The CDR3 loop is CASSSRTSGISEQYF. CDR3 coding DNA: TGTGCCAGCAGCTCCAGGACTAGCGGGATTAGCGAGCAGTACTTC.

The chain carries TRBV7-8 and TRBJ1-2, with 7 bases fitting TRBD1. Germline-derived CDR1 and CDR2 are SGHVS and FQNEAQ. The V gene end was trimmed by 5 bases and the J gene end by 3 bases; junction bases not matched to a gene: 0. CDR3 length equals 12 residues. CDR3 coding DNA: TGTGCCAGCAGCGACAGGGACTATGGCTACACCTTC. This codes for CASSDRDYGYTF.

The chain recombines TRBV27 with TRBJ1-6; perhaps TRBD1 as D (6 bases). Trimming took off 3 bases at V and 9 bases at J, with 9 bases between the two ends. This CDR3 is built from 13 residues. Germline values: CDR1 MNHEY, CDR2 SMNVEV (reference sequence). The CDR3 DNA reads TGTGCCAGCAGTTTGTACAGGGTTTCACCCCTCCACTTT. It yields the protein CASSLYRVSPLHF.

This rearrangement joins TRBV30 to TRBJ1-2; 9 bases are a match to TRBD1. The CDR3 is 12 residues long. Germline values: CDR1 GTSNPN, CDR2 SVGIG (reference sequence). J gave up 13 bases and V 1 base, and 7 bases lay outside the gene matches. CDR3 loop: CAWSATTGGPTF. In DNA form, the CDR3 reads TGTGCCTGGAGTGCAACTACAGGGGGCCCCACCTTC.

This clone was detected once. This chain joins TRBV7-2 and TRBJ2-7; 7 nucleotides line up with TRBD2. The V gene end was trimmed by 4 bases and the J gene end by 3 bases; junction bases not matched to a gene: 6. CDR1 and CDR2 (germline): SGHTA, FQGNSA. CDR3 length: 14 amino acids. For the CDR3, the DNA is TGTGCCAGCAGCTCGAGCGGGATGCTCTACGAGCAGTACTTC. Translated: CASSSSGMLYEQYF. Complete variable domain (other parts from reference TRBV7-2 and TRBJ2-7): GAGVSQSPSNKVTEKGKDVELRCDPISGHTALYWYRQSLGQGLEFLIYFQGNSAPDKSGLPSDRFSAERTGGSVSTLTIQRTQQEDSAVYLCASSSSGMLYEQYFGPGTRLTVT.

The rearrangement links TRBV11-3 to TRBJ2-1; D perhaps matches TRBD1 (5 bases). There are 16 residues in the CDR3. V lost 1 base and J 8 bases, leaving 18 bases between the germline ends. Germline assignment: CDR1 SGHNT and CDR2 YENEEA. In nucleotides, the CDR3 is TGTGCCAGCAGCTTAGCTCCCAGGGTGGCGTCAGATGAGCAGTTCTTC. Its translation is CASSLAPRVASDEQFF.